The count of the clone carrying this T cell receptor beta chain is one. The sample originates from a study of glioma-infiltrating T cells after dendritic cell vaccination. Assay: immunoSEQ multiplex PCR; the TCRdb copy retains only in-frame clones and omits some. The repertoire has approximately 24,000 clones, roughly 90% of them found once; the top ten carry 2.5% to 3.5%. The trim removed 1 base at V and 6 bases at J, leaving 4 bases unmatched. Germline assignment: CDR1 MGHRA and CDR2 YSYEKL. This CDR3 spans 14 amino acids. Time point reported: after dendritic cell vaccination, including at tumor progression/relapse.

This rearrangement joins TRBV4-1 to TRBJ2-3, with 7 bases lining up with TRBD1. The sample consisted of blood, taken after dendritic cell vaccination. The receptor's source is a human donor with glioblastoma. In DNA, the CDR3 is TGCGCCAGCAGCCAAGGGGGACAGATGGATACGCAGTATTTT. Amino acid sequence: CASSQGGQMDTQYF.